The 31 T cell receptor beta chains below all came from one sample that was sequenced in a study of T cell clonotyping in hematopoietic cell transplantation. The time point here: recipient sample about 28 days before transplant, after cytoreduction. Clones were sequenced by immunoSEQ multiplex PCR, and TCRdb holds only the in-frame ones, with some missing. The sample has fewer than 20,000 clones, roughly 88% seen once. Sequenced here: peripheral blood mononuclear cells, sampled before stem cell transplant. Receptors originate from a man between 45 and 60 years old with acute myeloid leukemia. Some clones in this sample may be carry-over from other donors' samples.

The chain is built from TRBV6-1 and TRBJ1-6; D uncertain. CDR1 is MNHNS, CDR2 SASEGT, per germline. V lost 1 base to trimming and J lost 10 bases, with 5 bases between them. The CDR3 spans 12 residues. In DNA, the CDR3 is TGTGCCAGCAGTGAAGGAGGATCACCCCTCCACTTT. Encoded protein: CASSEGGSPLHF.

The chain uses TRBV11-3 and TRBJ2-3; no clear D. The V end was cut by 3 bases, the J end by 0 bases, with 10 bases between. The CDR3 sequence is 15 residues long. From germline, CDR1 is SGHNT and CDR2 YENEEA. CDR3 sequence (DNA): TGTGCCAGCAGCTTTTCTAGTATGAGCACAGATACGCAGTATTTT. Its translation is CASSFSSMSTDTQYF.

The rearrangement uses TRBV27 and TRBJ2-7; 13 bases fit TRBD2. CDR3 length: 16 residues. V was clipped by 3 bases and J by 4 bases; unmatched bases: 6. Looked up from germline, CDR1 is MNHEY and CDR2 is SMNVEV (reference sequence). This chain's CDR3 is CASSFLRTSGGYEQYF. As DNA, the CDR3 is TGTGCCAGCAGTTTCCTTCGGACTAGCGGGGGATACGAGCAGTACTTC.

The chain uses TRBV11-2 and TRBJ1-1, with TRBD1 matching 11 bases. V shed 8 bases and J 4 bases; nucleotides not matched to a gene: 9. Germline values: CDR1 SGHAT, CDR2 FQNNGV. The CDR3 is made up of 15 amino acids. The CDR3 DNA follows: TGTGCCAGCCCTAGGTGGGACAGGGGGGGCACTGAAGCTTTCTTT. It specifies CASPRWDRGGTEAFF.

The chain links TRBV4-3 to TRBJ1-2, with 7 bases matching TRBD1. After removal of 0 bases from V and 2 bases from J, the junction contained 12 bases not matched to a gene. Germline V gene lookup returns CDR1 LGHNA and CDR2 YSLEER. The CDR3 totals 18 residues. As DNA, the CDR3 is TGCGCCAGCAGCCAAGAGGGGCAGGGGGACTGGTGGAACTATGGCTACACCTTC. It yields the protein CASSQEGQGDWWNYGYTF.

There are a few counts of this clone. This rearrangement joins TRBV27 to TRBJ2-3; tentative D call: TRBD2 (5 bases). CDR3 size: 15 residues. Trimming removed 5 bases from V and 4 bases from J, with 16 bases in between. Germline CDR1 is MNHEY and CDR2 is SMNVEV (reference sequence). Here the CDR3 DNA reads TGTGCCAGCAGTACTGGGAGTTCACTCGCAGATACGCAGTATTTT. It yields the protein CASSTGSSLADTQYF.

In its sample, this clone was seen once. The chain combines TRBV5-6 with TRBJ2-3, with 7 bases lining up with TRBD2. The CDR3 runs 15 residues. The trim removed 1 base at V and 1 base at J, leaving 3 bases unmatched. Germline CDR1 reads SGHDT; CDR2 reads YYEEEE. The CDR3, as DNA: TGTGCCAGCAGCTTGAGGGCGGGGGGCACAGATACGCAGTATTTT. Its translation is CASSLRAGGTDTQYF.

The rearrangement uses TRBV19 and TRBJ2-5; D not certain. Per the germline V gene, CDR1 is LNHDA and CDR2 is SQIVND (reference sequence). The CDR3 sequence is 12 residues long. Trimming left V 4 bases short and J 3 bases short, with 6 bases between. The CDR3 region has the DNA TGTGCCAGTAGTACTGATGAAGAGACCCAGTACTTC. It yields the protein CASSTDEETQYF.

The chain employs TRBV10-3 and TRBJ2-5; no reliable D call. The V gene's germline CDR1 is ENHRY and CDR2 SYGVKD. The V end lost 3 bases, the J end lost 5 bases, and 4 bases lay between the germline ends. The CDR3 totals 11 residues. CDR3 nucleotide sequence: TGTGCCATCAGTGAAGGGGAGACCCAGTACTTC. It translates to CAISEGETQYF.

CDR3 DNA sequence: TGTGCCAGCAGCTCTCCAAACAGCGGAAACATTCAGTACTTC. As protein: CASSSPNSGNIQYF. This rearrangement joins TRBV5-8 to TRBJ2-4, with D possibly TRBD2 on 5 matching bases. Trimming took 3 bases from V and 6 from J, leaving 13 bases between them. Per the germline V gene, CDR1 is SGHTS and CDR2 is YDEGEE. This CDR3 spans 14 amino acids.

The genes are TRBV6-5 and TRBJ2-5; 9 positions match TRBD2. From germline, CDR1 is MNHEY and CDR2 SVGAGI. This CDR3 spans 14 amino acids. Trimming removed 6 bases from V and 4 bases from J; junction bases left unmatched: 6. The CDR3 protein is CASSPLTSGETQYF. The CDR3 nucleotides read TGTGCCAGCAGCCCATTGACTAGCGGAGAGACCCAGTACTTC.

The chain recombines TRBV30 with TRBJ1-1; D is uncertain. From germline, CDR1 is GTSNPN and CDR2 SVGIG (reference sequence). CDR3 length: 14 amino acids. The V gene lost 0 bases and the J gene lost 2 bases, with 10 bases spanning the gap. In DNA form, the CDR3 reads TGTGCCTGGAGTGTCCTTGAGGGAAACACTGAAGCTTTCTTT. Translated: CAWSVLEGNTEAFF.

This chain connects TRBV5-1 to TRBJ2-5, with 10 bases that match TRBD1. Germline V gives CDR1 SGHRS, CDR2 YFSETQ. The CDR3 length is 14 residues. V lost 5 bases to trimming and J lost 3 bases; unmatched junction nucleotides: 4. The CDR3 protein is CASRDRGKKETQYF. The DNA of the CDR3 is TGCGCCAGCAGGGACAGGGGGAAGAAAGAGACCCAGTACTTC.

The CDR3 sequence: CASSSLIGLAGTTDTQYF. In nucleotides, the CDR3 is TGTGCCAGTAGTAGCCTGATAGGGCTAGCGGGGACCACAGATACGCAGTATTTT. This sequence joins TRBV19 and TRBJ2-3; the match to TRBD2 covers 9 bases. The CDR3 loop spans 18 amino acids. V lost 4 bases, J lost 2 bases, and 13 bases stayed unmatched. The V gene's germline CDR1 is LNHDA and CDR2 SQIVND (reference sequence). The full variable domain, with the rest looked up from reference TRBV19 and TRBJ2-3, is DGGITQSPKYLFRKEGQNVTLSCEQNLNHDAMYWYRQDPGQGLRLIYYSQIVNDFQKGDIAEGYSVSREKKESFPLTVTSAQKNPTAFYLCASSSLIGLAGTTDTQYFGPGTRLTVL.

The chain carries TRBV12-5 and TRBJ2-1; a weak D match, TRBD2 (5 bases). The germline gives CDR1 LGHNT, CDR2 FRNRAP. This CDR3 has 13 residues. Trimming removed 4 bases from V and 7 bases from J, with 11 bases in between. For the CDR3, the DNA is TGTGCTAGTGGTTCCGCGGGTGGGAATGAGCAGTTCTTC. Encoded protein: CASGSAGGNEQFF.

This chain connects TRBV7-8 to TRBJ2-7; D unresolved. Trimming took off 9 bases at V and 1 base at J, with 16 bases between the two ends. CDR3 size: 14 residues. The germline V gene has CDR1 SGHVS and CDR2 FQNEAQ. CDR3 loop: CASRVAVESYEQYF. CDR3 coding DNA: TGTGCCAGTAGAGTGGCAGTTGAATCCTACGAGCAGTACTTC.

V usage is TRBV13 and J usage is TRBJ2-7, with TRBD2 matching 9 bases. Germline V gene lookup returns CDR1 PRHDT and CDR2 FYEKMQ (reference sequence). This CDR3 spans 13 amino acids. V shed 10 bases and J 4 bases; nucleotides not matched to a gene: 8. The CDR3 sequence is CATRSGGLYEQYF. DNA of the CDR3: TGTGCCACTCGGAGCGGGGGGCTTTACGAGCAGTACTTC.

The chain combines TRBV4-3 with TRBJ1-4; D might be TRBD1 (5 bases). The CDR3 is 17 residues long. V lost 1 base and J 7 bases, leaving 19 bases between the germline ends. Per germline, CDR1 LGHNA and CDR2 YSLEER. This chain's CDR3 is CASSQVAAFGAGEKLFF. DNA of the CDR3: TGCGCCAGCAGCCAAGTGGCGGCCTTCGGGGCTGGTGAAAAACTGTTTTTT.

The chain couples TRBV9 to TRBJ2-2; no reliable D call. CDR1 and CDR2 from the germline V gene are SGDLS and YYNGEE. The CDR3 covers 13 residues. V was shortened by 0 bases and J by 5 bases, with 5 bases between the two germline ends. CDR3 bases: TGTGCCAGCAGCGTAGGGAATACCGGGGAGCTGTTTTTT. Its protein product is CASSVGNTGELFF.

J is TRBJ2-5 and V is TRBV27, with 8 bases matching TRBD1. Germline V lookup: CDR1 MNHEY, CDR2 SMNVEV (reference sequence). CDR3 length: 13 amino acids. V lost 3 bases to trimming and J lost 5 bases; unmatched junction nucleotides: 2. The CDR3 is CASSFRGRETQYF. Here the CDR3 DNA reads TGTGCCAGCAGTTTCAGGGGGCGGGAGACCCAGTACTTC.

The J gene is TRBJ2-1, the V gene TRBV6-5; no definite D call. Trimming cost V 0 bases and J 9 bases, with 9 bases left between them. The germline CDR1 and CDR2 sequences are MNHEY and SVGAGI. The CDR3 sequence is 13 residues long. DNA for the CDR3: TGTGCCAGCAGTTACTCGTGGTCTGGTGAGCAGTTCTTC. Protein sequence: CASSYSWSGEQFF.

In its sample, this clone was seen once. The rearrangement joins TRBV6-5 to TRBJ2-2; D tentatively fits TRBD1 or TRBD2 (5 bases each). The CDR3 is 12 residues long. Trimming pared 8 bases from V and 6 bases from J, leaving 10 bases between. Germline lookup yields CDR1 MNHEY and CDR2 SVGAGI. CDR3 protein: CASQGTSGELFF. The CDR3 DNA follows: TGTGCCAGCCAAGGGACGTCCGGGGAGCTGTTTTTT.

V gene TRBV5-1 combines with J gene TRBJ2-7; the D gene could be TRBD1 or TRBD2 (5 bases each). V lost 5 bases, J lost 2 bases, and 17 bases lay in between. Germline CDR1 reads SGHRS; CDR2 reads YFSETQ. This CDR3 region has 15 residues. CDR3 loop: CASSPTGTVPYEQYF. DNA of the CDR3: TGCGCCAGCAGTCCTACCGGGACGGTACCCTACGAGCAGTACTTC.

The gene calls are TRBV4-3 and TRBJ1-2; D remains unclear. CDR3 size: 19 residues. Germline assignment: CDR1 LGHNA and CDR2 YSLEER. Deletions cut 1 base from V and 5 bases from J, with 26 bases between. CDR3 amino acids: CASSQGVKWRAEPLYGYTF. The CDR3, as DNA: TGCGCCAGCAGCCAAGGGGTAAAGTGGCGGGCGGAGCCCCTTTATGGCTACACCTTC.

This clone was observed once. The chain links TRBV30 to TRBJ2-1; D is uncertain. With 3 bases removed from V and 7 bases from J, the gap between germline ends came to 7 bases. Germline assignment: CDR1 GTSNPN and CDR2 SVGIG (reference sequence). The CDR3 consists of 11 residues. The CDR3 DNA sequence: TGTGCCTGGAGGGCAGTTAATGAGCAGTTCTTC. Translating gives CAWRAVNEQFF.

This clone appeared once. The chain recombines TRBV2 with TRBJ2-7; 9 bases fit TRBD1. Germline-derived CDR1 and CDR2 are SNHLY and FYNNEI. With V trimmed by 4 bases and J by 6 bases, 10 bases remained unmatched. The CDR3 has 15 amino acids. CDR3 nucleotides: TGTGCCAGCAGTGGTTCCGGGACAGGGAATGGCGAGCAGTACTTC. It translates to CASSGSGTGNGEQYF.

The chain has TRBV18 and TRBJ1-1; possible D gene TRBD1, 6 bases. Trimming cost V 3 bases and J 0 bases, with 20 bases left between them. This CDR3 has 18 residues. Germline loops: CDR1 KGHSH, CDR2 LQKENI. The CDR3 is CASSPGPLGGRMNTEAFF. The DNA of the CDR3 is TGTGCCAGCTCACCCGGTCCTCTCGGGGGGCGCATGAACACTGAAGCTTTCTTT.

CDR3: CASSPSLDGDYGYTF. The CDR3 DNA sequence: TGTGCCAGCTCACCAAGCCTGGACGGAGACTATGGCTACACCTTC. The chain joins TRBV18 to TRBJ1-2; D not certain. CDR3 size: 15 residues. The V end was cut by 2 bases, the J end by 3 bases, with 13 bases between. CDR1 and CDR2 from the germline V gene are KGHSH and LQKENI.

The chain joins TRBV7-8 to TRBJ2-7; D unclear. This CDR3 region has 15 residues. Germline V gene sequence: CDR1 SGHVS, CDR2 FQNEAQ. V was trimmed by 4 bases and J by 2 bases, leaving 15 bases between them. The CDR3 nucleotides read TGTGCCAGCAGCTCTCCGAAAATTGGAACCTACGAGCAGTACTTC. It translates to CASSSPKIGTYEQYF.

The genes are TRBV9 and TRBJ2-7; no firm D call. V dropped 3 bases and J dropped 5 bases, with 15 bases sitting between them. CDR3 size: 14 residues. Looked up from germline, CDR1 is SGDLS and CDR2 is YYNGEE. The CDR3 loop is CASSARHPGHEQYF. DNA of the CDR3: TGTGCCAGCAGCGCAAGACACCCGGGCCACGAGCAGTACTTC.

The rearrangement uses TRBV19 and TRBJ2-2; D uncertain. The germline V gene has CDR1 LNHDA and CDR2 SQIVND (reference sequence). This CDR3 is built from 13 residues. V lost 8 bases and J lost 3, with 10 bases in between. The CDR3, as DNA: TGTGCCAGTCCTAACAGCTACACCGGGGAGCTGTTTTTT. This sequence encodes CASPNSYTGELFF.